The present entry profiles one T cell receptor beta chain with its context. The data are from a study of blood T cell repertoires in COVID-19. Study details: T cells, B-cell-depleted T cells, or PBMCs supplied cDNA or gDNA.

The table came from immunoSEQ multiplex PCR; TCRdb's copy has only in-frame clones and leaves some out. The table includes a few hundred thousand clones, 85% detected once. This CDR3 has 14 residues. Trimming took 6 bases from V and 5 from J, leaving 13 bases between them. The V gene's germline CDR1 is MDHEN and CDR2 SYDVKM. The chain combines TRBV28 with TRBJ1-4; tentatively, D is TRBD1 (5 bases). This clonotype was obtained from a woman between 50 and 59 years old with active or convalescent COVID-19. The sample comprised peripheral blood. The CDR3 region is CASSSRGANEKLFF. CDR3 coding DNA: TGTGCCAGCAGCAGCCGCGGGGCGAATGAAAAACTGTTTTTT.